Below are 7 T cell receptor beta chains sequenced from a single sample in a study of blood T cell repertoires in COVID-19. The table came from immunoSEQ multiplex PCR; TCRdb's copy has only in-frame clones and leaves some out. The table shows 250,000 or so clones, with 90% occurring only once. The sequenced material came from peripheral blood. These receptors all come from a woman aged 55-70 years with COVID-19, enrolled during active disease.

V and J are TRBV7-9 and TRBJ1-1, with D possibly matching TRBD1 (5 bases). V lost 0 bases to trimming and J lost 2 bases, with 10 bases between them. Germline values: CDR1 SEHNR, CDR2 FQNEAQ (reference sequence). CDR3 length equals 15 residues. CDR3 coding DNA: TGTGCCAGCAGCTTAGCGGGGGGAGAAAACACTGAAGCTTTCTTT. It translates to CASSLAGGENTEAFF.

This chain uses TRBV19 with TRBJ1-4; D uncertain. V dropped 6 bases and J dropped 6 bases, with 11 bases sitting between them. In germline, CDR1 is LNHDA, CDR2 SQIVND (reference sequence). This CDR3 contains 13 residues. CDR3 sequence reads: CASRGRSDEKLFF. The CDR3 bases are TGTGCCAGTAGGGGGAGATCGGATGAAAAACTGTTTTTT.

This clone was seen only once. The chain employs TRBV6-5 and TRBJ2-7, with TRBD1 matching over 8 bases. In germline, CDR1 is MNHEY, CDR2 SVGAGI. This CDR3 is 14 amino acids long. The ends lost 6 bases at V and 2 bases at J; junction bases unmatched: 6. The CDR3 protein is CASSDWTGTYEQYF. The CDR3 DNA reads as TGTGCCAGCAGCGACTGGACAGGGACCTACGAGCAGTACTTC.

J is TRBJ1-1 and V is TRBV6-5; D is perhaps TRBD1 (5 bases). V was trimmed by 2 bases and J by 5 bases, leaving 12 bases between them. This CDR3 spans 14 amino acids. The V gene's germline CDR1 is MNHEY and CDR2 SVGAGI. This CDR3 reads CASSYEGRGTEAFF. The CDR3 nucleotides read TGTGCCAGCAGTTACGAGGGGAGGGGTACTGAAGCTTTCTTT.

V gene TRBV27 combines with J gene TRBJ1-1, with D possibly matching TRBD1 (5 bases). The V and J ends lost 4 bases and 5 bases respectively, with 8 bases between them. Germline CDR1 reads MNHEY; CDR2 reads SMNVEV (reference sequence). This CDR3 is built from 12 residues. CDR3 sequence reads: CASSYGGTEAFF. CDR3 in DNA: TGTGCCAGCAGTTACGGGGGGACTGAAGCTTTCTTT.

The chain is built from TRBV11-2 and TRBJ2-1, with D maybe TRBD2 (5 bases). Germline V gene data show CDR1 as SGHAT and CDR2 as FQNNGV. CDR3 length: 15 amino acids. V was cut by 1 base and J by 6 bases, with 13 bases left in between. The CDR3 reads CASSLVTGILNEQFF. For the CDR3, the DNA is TGTGCCAGCAGCTTAGTAACCGGGATCCTCAATGAGCAGTTCTTC.

V gene TRBV2 combines with J gene TRBJ2-2; D is perhaps TRBD2 (5 bases). CDR1 and CDR2 from the germline V gene are SNHLY and FYNNEI. V dropped 7 bases and J dropped 3 bases, with 9 bases sitting between them. The CDR3 is 13 amino acids. For the CDR3, the DNA is TGTGCCAGCAAAGAGGGCTACACCGGGGAGCTGTTTTTT. Translated: CASKEGYTGELFF.